In this sample, the clone carrying this T cell receptor (beta chain) turned up a few times. The target antigen is unknown. This sample is drawn from a study of cytomegalovirus exposure and HLA in healthy donors. General study points: A later analysis linked a missense variant in DCLRE1C to the trimming of TCR beta V and J genes.

Trimming removed 1 base from V and 8 bases from J, with 11 bases in between. This CDR3 region has 13 residues. In germline, CDR1 is SGHTA, CDR2 FQGTGA. The PCR employed 60 Vbeta primers together with 13 Jbeta primers. The data were produced by immunoSEQ multiplex PCR, yet TCRdb's version contains in-frame clones alone and is incomplete. The sample holds about 200,000 clones, 82% seen once. This chain links TRBV7-3 with TRBJ1-1, with TRBD1 as a possible D gene (6 bases). The sequence was collected from a man aged 40-50 years in good health and CMV-seropositive. The sample consisted of PBMCs. As DNA, the CDR3 is TGTGCCAGCAGCTTAATAGAAGGGGGAGAAGCTTTCTTT. This translates into CASSLIEGGEAFF. The full variable domain, completed using reference TRBV7-3 and TRBJ1-1, is GAGVSQTPSNKVTEKGKYVELRCDPISGHTALYWYRQSLGQGPEFLIYFQGTGAADDSGLPNDRFFAVRPEGSVSTLKIQRTERGDSAVYLCASSLIEGGEAFFGQGTRLTVV.